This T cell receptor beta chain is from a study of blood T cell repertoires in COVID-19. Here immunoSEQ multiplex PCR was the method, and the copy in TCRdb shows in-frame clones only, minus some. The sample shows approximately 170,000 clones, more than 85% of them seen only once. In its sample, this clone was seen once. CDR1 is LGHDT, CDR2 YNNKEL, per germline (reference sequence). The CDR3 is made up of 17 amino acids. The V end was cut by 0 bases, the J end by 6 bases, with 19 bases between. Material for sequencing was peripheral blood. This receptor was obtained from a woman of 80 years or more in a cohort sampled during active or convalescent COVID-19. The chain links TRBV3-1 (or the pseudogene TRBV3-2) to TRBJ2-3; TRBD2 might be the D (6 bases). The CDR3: CASSQDGTGGPLDTQYF. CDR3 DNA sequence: TGTGCCAGCAGCCAAGACGGGACCGGGGGTCCCTTGGATACGCAGTATTTT.